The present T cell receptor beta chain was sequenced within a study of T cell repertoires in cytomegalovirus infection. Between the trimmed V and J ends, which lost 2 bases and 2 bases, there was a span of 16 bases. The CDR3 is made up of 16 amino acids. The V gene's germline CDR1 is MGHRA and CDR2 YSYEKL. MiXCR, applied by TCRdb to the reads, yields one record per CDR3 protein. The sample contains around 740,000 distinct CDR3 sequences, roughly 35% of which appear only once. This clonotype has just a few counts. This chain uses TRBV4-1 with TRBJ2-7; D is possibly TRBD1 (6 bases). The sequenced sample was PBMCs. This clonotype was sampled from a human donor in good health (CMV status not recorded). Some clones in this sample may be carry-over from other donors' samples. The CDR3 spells CASSQLTGISAYEQYF. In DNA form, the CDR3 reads TGCGCCAGCAGCCAACTAACAGGGATCAGCGCCTACGAGCAGTACTTC.